This T cell receptor (beta chain) emerged from a study of blood T cells in healthy people across ages. Overall study results and limits: More naive CD4+ cells and higher diversity were found in long-lived than in aged donors.

Germline V gene lookup returns CDR1 DFQATT and CDR2 SNEGSKA (reference sequence). Trimming removed 6 bases at V and 4 bases at J, with 19 bases between. This CDR3 comprises 15 residues. As for this clonotype: The antigen is not known.

PCR was performed a second time for roughly 7 to 12 cycles using a sample-barcoded 5' primer and a J-beta primer mix. TCRdb re-analysed the 5' RACE reads in MiXCR, keeping a single row per CDR3 protein. This table holds a few hundred thousand distinct CDR3 sequences, roughly a quarter found once. These data were also reused for a study on T cells of mothers and their children. As that report states: About six children, together with their three healthy Caucasian mothers, made up the donors. Using around 1.5 ug per 15 ul, all extracted RNA underwent cDNA synthesis.

The chain combines TRBV20-1 with TRBJ2-1; TRBD2 is a possible D gene (5 bases). This sequence was found in a boy aged 2 to 9 in good health. Sequencing input: blood. CDR3 in amino acids: CSAPDGSSSYNEQFF. Written as DNA, the CDR3 is TGCAGTGCCCCCGATGGGTCTAGCTCGTACAATGAGCAGTTCTTC.